This T cell receptor (beta chain) was identified during a study of blood T cell repertoires in COVID-19. Study information: From the United States, Italy and Spain came samples of acute and convalescent COVID-19. The analysed material was cDNA or gDNA that came from T cells, B-cell-depleted T cells, or PBMCs.

Authors' data handling: For nucleated cells, counts were estimated from reference gene primer amplification. Profiled with immunoSEQ multiplex PCR; TCRdb holds only in-frame clones, not every one. Clonal size and the V and J genes are those of that table, whereas D and trimming came from the DNA. Here the sample spans nearly 95,000 clones, roughly nine tenths being singletons. Germline V gene sequence: CDR1 SGHNT, CDR2 YYREEE (reference sequence). CDR3 size: 14 residues. The V segment lost 4 bases and the J segment 4 bases; nucleotides outside the gene matches: 5. The J gene is TRBJ1-2, the V gene TRBV5-4; TRBD1 aligns across 9 bases. Source material: peripheral blood. The receptor comes from a human donor with active COVID-19. The donor label of this sample is uncertain. The CDR3 sequence is CASSRTGEGYGYTF. The CDR3 region has the DNA TGTGCCAGCAGCAGGACAGGGGAGGGCTATGGCTACACCTTC.